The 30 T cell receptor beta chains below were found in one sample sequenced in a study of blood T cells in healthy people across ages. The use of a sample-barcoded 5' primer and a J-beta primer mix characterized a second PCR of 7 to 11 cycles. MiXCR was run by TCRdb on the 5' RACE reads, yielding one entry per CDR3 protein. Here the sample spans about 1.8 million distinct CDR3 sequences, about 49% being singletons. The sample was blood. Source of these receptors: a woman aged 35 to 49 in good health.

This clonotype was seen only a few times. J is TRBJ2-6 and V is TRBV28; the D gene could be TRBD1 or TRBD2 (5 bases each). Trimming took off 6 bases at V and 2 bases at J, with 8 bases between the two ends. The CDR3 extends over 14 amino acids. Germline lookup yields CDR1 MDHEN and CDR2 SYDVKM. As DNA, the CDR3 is TGTGCCAGCAGGTCGGGGCCTGGGGCCAACGTCCTGACTTTC. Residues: CASRSGPGANVLTF.

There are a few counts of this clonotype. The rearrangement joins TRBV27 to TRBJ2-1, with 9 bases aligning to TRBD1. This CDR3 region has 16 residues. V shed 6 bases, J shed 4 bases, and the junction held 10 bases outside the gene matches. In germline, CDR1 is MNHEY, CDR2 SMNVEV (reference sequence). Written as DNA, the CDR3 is TGTGCCAGCAGCTTCCGGAGGACAGGGGATTACAATGAGCAGTTCTTC. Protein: CASSFRRTGDYNEQFF.

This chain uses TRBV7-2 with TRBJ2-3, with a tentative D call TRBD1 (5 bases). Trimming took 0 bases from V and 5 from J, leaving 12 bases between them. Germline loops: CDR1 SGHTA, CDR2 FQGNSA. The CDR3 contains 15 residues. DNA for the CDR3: TGTGCCAGCAGCTTAGCGTCAGGGATGGGAGATACGCAGTATTTT. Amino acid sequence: CASSLASGMGDTQYF. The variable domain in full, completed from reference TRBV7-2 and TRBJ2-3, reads GAGVSQSPSNKVTEKGKDVELRCDPISGHTALYWYRQSLGQGLEFLIYFQGNSAPDKSGLPSDRFSAERTGGSVSTLTIQRTQQEDSAVYLCASSLASGMGDTQYFGPGTRLTVL.

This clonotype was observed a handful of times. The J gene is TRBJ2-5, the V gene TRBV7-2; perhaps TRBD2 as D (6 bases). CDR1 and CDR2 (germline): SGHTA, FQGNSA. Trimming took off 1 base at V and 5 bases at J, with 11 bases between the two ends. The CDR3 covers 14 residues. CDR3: CASSLGPGRETQYF. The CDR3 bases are TGTGCCAGCAGCTTAGGTCCAGGGAGGGAGACCCAGTACTTC. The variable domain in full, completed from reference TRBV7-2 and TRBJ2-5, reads GAGVSQSPSNKVTEKGKDVELRCDPISGHTALYWYRQSLGQGLEFLIYFQGNSAPDKSGLPSDRFSAERTGGSVSTLTIQRTQQEDSAVYLCASSLGPGRETQYFGPGTRLLVL.

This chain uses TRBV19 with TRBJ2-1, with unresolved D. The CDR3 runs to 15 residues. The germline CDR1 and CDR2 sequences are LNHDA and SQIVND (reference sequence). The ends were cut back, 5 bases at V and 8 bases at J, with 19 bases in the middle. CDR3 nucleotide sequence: TGTGCCAGTAGTCGTAGTCAATCGAGGTACTATGAGCAGTTCTTC. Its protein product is CASSRSQSRYYEQFF.

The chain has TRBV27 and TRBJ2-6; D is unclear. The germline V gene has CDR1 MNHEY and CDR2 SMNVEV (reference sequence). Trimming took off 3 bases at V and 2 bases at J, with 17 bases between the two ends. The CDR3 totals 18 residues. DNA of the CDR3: TGTGCCAGCAGTTTCTGGGCACGGCCCTCCACTGGGGCCAACGTCCTGACTTTC. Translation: CASSFWARPSTGANVLTF. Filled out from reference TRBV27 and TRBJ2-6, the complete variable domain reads EAQVTQNPRYLITVTGKKLTVTCSQNMNHEYMSWYRQDPGLGLRQIYYSMNVEVTDKGDVPEGYKVSRKEKRNFPLILESPSPNQTSLYFCASSFWARPSTGANVLTFGAGSRLTVL.

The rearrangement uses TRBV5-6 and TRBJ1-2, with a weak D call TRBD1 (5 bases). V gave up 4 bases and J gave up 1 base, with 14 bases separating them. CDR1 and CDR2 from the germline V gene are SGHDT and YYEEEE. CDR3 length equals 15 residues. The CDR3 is CASSAGTPDNYGYTF. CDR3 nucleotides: TGTGCCAGCAGCGCCGGGACGCCCGATAACTATGGCTACACCTTC. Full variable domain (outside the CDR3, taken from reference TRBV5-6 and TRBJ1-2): DAGVTQSPTHLIKTRGQQVTLRCSPKSGHDTVSWYQQALGQGPQFIFQYYEEEERQRGNFPDRFSGHQFPNYSSELNVNALLLGDSALYLCASSAGTPDNYGYTFGSGTRLTVV.

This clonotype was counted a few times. CDR3 protein: CASGGLRDSQLGQFF. CDR3 nucleotide sequence: TGCGCCAGCGGCGGGCTCCGGGACTCCCAGTTGGGGCAGTTCTTC. The chain couples TRBV5-1 to TRBJ2-1; D might be TRBD2 (6 bases). With 7 bases removed from V and 12 bases from J, the gap between germline ends came to 26 bases. CDR3 size: 15 residues. Germline V gives CDR1 SGHRS, CDR2 YFSETQ.

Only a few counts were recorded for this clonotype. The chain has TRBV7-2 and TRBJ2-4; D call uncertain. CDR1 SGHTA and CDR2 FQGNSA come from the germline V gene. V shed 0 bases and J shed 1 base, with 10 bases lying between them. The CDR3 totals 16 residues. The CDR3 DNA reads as TGTGCCAGCAGCTTAGCCGGCTTCAATGCCAAAAACATTCAGTACTTC. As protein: CASSLAGFNAKNIQYF.

In nucleotides, the CDR3 is TGTGCCAGCAGTTACCTGACAGAGGCCGGACTAGAGACCCAGTACTTC. Translated, it gives CASSYLTEAGLETQYF. The chain employs TRBV6-5 and TRBJ2-7; D is perhaps TRBD1 or TRBD2 (5 bases each). Near its end, the DNA agrees better with TRBJ2-5, so the J call may be wrong. Per the germline V gene, CDR1 is MNHEY and CDR2 is SVGAGI. The CDR3 is made up of 16 amino acids.

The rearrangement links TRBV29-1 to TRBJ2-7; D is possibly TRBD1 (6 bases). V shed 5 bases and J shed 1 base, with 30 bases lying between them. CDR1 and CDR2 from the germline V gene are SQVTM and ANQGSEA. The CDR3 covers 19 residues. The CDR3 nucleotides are TGCAGCGTTCCTGACGGGTACCCAGGGGACAATATAGGGTCCTACGAGCAGTACTTC. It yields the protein CSVPDGYPGDNIGSYEQYF.

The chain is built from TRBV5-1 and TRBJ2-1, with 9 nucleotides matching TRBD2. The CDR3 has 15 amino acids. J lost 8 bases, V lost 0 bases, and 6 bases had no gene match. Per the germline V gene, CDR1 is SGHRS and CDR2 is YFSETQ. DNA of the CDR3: TGCGCCAGCAGCTTGGTGGCGGGGGGGTTCCATGAGCAGTTCTTC. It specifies CASSLVAGGFHEQFF.

In nucleotides, the CDR3 is TGTGCCAGCAGTCTGATGACAGGGGGGGCAGATACGCAGTATTTT. Encoded protein: CASSLMTGGADTQYF. The J gene is TRBJ2-3, the V gene TRBV12-3 or TRBV12-4, with 9 bases matching TRBD1. The CDR3 has 15 residues. The V and J ends lost 5 bases and 4 bases, in that order; junction bases with no gene match: 7.

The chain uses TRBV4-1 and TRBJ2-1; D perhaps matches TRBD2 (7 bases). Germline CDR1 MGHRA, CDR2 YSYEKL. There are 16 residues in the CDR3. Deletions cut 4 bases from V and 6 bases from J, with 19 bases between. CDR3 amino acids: CASSLYAGGPGNEQFF. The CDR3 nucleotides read TGCGCCAGCAGCCTTTATGCCGGGGGGCCGGGCAATGAGCAGTTCTTC.

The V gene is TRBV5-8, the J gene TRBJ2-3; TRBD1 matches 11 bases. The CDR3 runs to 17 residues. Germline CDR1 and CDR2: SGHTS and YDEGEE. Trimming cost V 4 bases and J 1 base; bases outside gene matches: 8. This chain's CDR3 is CASSQGTGGIRTDTQYF. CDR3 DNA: TGTGCCAGCAGCCAAGGGACAGGGGGAATCCGCACAGATACGCAGTATTTT.

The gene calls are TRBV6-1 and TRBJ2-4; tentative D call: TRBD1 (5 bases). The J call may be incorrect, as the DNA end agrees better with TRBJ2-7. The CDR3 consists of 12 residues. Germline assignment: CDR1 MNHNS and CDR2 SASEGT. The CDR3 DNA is TGTGCCACCACCAGGGATTCTCACGAGCAGTACTTC. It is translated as CATTRDSHEQYF.

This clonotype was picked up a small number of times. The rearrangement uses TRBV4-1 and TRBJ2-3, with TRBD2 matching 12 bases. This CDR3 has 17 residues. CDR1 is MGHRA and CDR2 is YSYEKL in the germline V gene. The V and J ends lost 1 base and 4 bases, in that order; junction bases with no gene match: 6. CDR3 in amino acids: CASSQGLAGGRADTQYF. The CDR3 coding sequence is TGCGCCAGCAGCCAAGGTCTAGCGGGGGGGCGGGCAGATACGCAGTATTTT.

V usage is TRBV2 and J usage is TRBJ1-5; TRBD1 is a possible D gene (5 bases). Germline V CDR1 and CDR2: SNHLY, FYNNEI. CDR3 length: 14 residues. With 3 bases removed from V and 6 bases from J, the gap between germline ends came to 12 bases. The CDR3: CASSDMAGFQPQHF. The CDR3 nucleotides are TGTGCCAGCAGTGATATGGCAGGGTTTCAGCCCCAGCATTTT.

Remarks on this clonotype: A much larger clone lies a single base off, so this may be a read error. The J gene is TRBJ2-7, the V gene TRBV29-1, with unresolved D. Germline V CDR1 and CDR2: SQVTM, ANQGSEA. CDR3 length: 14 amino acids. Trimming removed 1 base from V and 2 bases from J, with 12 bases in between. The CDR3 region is CSVEGVRSTYEQYF. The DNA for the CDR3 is TGCAGCGTTGAAGGGGTCAGGAGCACCTACGAGCAGTACTTC.

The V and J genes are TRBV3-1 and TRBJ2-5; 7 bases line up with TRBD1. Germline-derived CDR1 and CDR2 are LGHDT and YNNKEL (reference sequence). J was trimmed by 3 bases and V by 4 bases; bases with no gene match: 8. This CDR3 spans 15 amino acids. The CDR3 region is CASSPGTVGEETQYF. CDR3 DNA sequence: TGTGCCAGCAGCCCTGGGACAGTTGGGGAAGAGACCCAGTACTTC.

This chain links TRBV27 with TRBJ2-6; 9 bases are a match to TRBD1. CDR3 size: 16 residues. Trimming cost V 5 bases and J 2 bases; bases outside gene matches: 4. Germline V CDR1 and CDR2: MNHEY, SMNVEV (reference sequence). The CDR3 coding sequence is TGTGCCAGCAGTCGGACAGGGGCTACTGGGGCCAACGTCCTGACTTTC. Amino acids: CASSRTGATGANVLTF.

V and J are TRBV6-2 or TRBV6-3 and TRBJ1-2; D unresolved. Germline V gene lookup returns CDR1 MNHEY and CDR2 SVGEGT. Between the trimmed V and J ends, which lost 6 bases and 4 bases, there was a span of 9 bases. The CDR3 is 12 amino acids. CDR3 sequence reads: CASREGRYGYTF. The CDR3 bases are TGTGCCAGCAGAGAGGGTCGCTATGGCTACACCTTC.

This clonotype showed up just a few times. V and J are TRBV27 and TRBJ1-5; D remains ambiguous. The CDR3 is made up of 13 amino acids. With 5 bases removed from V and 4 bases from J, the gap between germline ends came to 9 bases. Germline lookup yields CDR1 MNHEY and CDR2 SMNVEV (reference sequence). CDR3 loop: CASSVMGNQPQHF. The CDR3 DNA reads TGTGCCAGCAGTGTAATGGGAAATCAGCCCCAGCATTTT.

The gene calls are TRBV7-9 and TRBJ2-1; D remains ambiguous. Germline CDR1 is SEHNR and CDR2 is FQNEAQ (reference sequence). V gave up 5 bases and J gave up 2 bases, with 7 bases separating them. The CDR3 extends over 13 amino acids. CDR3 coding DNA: TGTGCCAGCAGCAACACGACCTACAATGAGCAGTTCTTC. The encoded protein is CASSNTTYNEQFF.

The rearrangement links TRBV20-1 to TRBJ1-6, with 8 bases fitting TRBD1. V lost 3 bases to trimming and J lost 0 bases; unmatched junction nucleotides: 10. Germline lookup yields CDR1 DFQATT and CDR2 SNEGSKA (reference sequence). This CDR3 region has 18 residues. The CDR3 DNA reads TGCAGTGCTAGGGGAAAAGGACAGGGAGTCTCCTATAATTCACCCCTCCACTTT. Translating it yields CSARGKGQGVSYNSPLHF.

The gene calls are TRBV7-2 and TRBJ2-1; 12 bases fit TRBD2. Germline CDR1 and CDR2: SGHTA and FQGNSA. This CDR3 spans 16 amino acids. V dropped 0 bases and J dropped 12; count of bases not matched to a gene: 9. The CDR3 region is CASSLALAGGPDRQFF. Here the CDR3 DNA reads TGTGCCAGCAGCTTAGCGCTAGCGGGGGGGCCAGATCGGCAGTTCTTC.

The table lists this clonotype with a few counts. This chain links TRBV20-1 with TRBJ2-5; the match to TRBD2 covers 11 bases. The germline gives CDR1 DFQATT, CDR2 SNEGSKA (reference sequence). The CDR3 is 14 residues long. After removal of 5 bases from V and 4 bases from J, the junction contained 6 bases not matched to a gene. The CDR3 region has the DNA TGCAGTGCTGACTCCGGGACTAGCGGAGAGACCCAGTACTTC. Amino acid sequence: CSADSGTSGETQYF.

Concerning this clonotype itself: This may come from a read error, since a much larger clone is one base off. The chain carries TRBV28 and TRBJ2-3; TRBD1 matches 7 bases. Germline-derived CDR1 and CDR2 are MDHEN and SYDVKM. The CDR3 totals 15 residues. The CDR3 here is CTSSLTGARTDTQYF. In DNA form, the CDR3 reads TGTACCAGCAGTTTAACAGGGGCAAGAACAGATACGCAGTATTTT.

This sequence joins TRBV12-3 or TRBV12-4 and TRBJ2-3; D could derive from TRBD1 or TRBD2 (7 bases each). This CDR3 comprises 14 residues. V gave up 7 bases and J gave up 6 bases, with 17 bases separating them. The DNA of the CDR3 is TGTGCCAGCAACCCGAGACAGGGAGGGGATACGCAGTATTTT. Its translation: CASNPRQGGDTQYF.

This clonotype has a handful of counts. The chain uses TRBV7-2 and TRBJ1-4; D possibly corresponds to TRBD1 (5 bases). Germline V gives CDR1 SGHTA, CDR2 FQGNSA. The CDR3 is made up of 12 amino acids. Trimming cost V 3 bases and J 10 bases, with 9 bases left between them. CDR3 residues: CASSFRQGKLFF. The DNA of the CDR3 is TGTGCCAGCAGCTTCCGGCAGGGAAAACTGTTTTTT. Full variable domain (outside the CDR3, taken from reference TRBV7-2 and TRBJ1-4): GAGVSQSPSNKVTEKGKDVELRCDPISGHTALYWYRQSLGQGLEFLIYFQGNSAPDKSGLPSDRFSAERTGGSVSTLTIQRTQQEDSAVYLCASSFRQGKLFFGSGTQLSVL.